Sequencing of this T cell receptor (beta chain) was carried out in a study of cytomegalovirus exposure and HLA in healthy donors. This clone was seen only once. PCR employed 60 Vbeta and 13 Jbeta primers. Some clones are missing from TCRdb's copy, which holds only in-frame ones; the method was immunoSEQ multiplex PCR. The table has fewer than 150,000 clones, 70% to 85% seen once. This receptor was identified in a man in his forties in good health and CMV-seropositive. The sample consisted of PBMCs.

The CDR3 here is CASSSTPTGPNTEAFF. The CDR3 region has the DNA TGTGCCAGCAGCTCTACCCCGACAGGACCGAACACTGAAGCTTTCTTT. The rearrangement uses TRBV7-9 and TRBJ1-1; D is perhaps TRBD1 (6 bases). The CDR3 has 16 amino acids. V dropped 4 bases and J dropped 1 base, with 16 bases sitting between them. CDR1 is SEHNR and CDR2 is FQNEAQ in the germline V gene (reference sequence).